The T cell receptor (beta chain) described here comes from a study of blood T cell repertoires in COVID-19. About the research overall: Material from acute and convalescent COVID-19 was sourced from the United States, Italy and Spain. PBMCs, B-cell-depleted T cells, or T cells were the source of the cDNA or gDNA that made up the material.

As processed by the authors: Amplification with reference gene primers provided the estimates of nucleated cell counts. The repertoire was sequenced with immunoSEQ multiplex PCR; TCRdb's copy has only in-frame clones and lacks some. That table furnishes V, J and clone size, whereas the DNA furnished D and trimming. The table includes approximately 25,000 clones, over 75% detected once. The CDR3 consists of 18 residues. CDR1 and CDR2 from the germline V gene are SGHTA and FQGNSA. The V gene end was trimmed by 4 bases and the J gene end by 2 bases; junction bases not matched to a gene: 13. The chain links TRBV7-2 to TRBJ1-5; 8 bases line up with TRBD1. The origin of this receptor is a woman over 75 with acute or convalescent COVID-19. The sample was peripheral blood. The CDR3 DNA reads TGTGCCAGCAGCTCTAGGCCACTAACAGGGGGGGGCAATCAGCCCCAGCATTTT. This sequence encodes CASSSRPLTGGGNQPQHF.